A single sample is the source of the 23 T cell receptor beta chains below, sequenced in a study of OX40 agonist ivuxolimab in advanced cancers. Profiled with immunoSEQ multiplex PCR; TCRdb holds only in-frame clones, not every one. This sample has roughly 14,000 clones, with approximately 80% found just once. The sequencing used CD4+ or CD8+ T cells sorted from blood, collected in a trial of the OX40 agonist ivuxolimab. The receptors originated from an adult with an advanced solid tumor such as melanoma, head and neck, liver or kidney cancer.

The CDR3 DNA reads TGTGCCAGCAGTTATAACTACAGGGAAAAACCCTACGAGCAGTACTTC. As protein: CASSYNYREKPYEQYF. V usage is TRBV6-5 and J usage is TRBJ2-7; a possible D gene is TRBD1 (6 bases). Germline V gene data show CDR1 as MNHEY and CDR2 as SVGAGI. V was trimmed by 3 bases and J by 2 bases, leaving 17 bases between them. This CDR3 has 16 residues.

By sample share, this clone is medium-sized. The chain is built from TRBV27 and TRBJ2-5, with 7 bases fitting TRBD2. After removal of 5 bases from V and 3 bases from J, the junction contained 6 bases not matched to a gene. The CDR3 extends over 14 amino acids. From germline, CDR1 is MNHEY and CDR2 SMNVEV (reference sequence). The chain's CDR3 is CASSPTGGKETQYF. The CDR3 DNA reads TGTGCCAGCAGTCCAACGGGGGGAAAAGAGACCCAGTACTTC.

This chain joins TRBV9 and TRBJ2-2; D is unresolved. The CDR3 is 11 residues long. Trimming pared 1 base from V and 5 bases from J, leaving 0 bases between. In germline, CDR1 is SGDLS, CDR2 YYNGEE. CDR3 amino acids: CASSVTGELFF. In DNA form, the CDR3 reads TGTGCCAGCAGCGTAACCGGGGAGCTGTTTTTT.

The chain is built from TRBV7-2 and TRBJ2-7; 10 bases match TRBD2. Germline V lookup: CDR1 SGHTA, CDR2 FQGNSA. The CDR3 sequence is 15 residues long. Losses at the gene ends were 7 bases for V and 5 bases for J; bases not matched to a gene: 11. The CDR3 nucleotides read TGTGCCAGCACCGTAACTAGCGGGGCCCTTAACGAGCAGTACTTC. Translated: CASTVTSGALNEQYF.

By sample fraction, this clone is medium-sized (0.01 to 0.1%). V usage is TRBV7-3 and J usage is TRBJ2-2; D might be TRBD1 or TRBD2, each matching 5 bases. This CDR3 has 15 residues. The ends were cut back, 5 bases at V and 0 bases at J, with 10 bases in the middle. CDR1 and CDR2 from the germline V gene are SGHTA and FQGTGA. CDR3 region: CASSPRGANTGELFF. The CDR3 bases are TGTGCCAGCAGCCCACGGGGCGCGAACACCGGGGAGCTGTTTTTT.

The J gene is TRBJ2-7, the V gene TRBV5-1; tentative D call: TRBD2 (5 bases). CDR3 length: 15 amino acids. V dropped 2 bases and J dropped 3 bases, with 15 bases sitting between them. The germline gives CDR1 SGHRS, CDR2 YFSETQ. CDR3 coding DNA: TGCGCCAGCAGCTTAGTGGAGCGGAGGAACTACGAGCAGTACTTC. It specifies CASSLVERRNYEQYF. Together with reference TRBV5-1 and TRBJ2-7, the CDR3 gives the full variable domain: KAGVTQTPRYLIKTRGQQVTLSCSPISGHRSVSWYQQTPGQGLQFLFEYFSETQRNKGNFPGRFSGRQFSNSRSEMNVSTLELGDSALYLCASSLVERRNYEQYFGPGTRLTVT.

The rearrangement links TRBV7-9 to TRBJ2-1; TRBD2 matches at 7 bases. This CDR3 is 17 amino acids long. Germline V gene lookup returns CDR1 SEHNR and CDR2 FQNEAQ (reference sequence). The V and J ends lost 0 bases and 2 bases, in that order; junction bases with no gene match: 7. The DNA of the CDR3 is TGTGCCAGCAGCTTAGCCTCTGCGGGAGAACCCTACAATGAGCAGTTCTTC. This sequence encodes CASSLASAGEPYNEQFF.

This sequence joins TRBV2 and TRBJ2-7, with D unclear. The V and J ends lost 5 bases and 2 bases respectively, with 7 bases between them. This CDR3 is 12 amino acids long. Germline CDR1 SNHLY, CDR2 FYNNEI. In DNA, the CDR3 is TGTGCCAGCAGTAGTACACCCTACGAGCAGTACTTC. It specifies CASSSTPYEQYF.

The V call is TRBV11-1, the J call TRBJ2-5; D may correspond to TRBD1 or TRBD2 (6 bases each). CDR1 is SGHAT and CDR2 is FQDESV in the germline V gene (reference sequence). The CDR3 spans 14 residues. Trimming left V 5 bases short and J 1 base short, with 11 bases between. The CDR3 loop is CASSAGHPQETQYF. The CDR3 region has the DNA TGTGCCAGCAGCGCGGGACACCCCCAAGAGACCCAGTACTTC.

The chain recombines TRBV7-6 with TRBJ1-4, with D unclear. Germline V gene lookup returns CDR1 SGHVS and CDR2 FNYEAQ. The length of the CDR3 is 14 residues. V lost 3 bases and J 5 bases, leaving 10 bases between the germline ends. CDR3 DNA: TGTGCCAGCAGCTTGGAGGAGACGAATGAAAAACTGTTTTTT. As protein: CASSLEETNEKLFF.

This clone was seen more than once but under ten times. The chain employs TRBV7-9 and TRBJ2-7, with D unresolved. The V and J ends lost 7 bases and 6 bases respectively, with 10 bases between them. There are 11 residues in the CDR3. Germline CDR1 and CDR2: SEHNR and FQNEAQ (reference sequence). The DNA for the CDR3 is TGTGCCAGCACCTCGTACGGCGAGCAGTACTTC. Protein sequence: CASTSYGEQYF.

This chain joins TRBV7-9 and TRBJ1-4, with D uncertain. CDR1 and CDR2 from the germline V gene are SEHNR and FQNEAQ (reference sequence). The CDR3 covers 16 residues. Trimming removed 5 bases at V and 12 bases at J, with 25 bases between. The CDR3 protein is CASSPPLRSAYVELFF. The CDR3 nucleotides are TGTGCCAGCAGCCCCCCATTACGATCGGCGTACGTTGAACTGTTTTTT.

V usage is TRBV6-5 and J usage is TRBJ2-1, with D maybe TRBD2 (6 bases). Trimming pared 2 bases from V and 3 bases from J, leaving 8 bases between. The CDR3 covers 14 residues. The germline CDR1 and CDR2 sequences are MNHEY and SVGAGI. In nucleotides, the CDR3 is TGTGCCAGCAGTTACGCGGGAAACTACAATGAGCAGTTCTTC. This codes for CASSYAGNYNEQFF.

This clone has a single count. In nucleotides, the CDR3 is TGCGCCAGCAGCCAAAAAGACGGGGGTTACTATGGCTACACCTTC. This encodes CASSQKDGGYYGYTF. The chain couples TRBV4-3 to TRBJ1-2; maybe TRBD1 (5 bases). This CDR3 has 15 amino acids. The V end lost 2 bases, the J end lost 3 bases, and 13 bases lay between the germline ends. Germline CDR1 is LGHNA and CDR2 is YSLEER.

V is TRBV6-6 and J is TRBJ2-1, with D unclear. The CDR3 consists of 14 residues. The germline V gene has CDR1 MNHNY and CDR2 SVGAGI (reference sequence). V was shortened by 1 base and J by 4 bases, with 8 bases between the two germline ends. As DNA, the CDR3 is TGTGCCAGCAGTTACTATCCGGAGTACAATGAGCAGTTCTTC. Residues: CASSYYPEYNEQFF.

The CDR3 DNA reads as TGTGCCAGCAGTTACTCGACAGGAGTACAAGAGCAGTACTTC. Translated: CASSYSTGVQEQYF. V and J are TRBV6-6 and TRBJ2-7, with D perhaps matching TRBD1 (6 bases). Germline loops: CDR1 MNHNY, CDR2 SVGAGI (reference sequence). Trimming cost V 0 bases and J 7 bases, with 13 bases left between them. The CDR3 runs to 14 residues.

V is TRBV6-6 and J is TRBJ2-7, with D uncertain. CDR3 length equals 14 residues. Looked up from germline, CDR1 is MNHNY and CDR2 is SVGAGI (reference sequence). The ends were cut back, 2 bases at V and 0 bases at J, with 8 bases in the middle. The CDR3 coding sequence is TGTGCCAGCAGTTACGTGGCTACCTCCTACGAGCAGTACTTC. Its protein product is CASSYVATSYEQYF.

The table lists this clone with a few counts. CDR3 in DNA: TGTGCCAGCTCACCTGGCAAGGGAACGGATACGCAGTATTTT. This codes for CASSPGKGTDTQYF. The chain combines TRBV18 with TRBJ2-3; D not certain. CDR1 is KGHSH, CDR2 LQKENI, per germline. Trimming removed 3 bases at V and 6 bases at J, with 13 bases between. CDR3 size: 14 residues. The entire variable domain, with the rest obtained from reference TRBV18 and TRBJ2-3, is as follows: NAGVMQNPRHLVRRRGQEARLRCSPMKGHSHVYWYRQLPEEGLKFMVYLQKENIIDESGMPKERFSAEFPKEGPSILRIQQVVRGDSAAYFCASSPGKGTDTQYFGPGTRLTVL.

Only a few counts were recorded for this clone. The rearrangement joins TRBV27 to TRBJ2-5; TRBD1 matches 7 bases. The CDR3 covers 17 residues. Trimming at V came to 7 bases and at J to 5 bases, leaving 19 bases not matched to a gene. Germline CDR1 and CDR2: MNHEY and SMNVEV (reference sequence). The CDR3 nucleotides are TGTGCCAGCAACGGAAAGTTTTTACAGGGGCCTGGGGAGACCCAGTACTTC. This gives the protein CASNGKFLQGPGETQYF.

The CDR3 reads CASSPWTGGYEQYF. Here the CDR3 DNA reads TGCGCCAGCAGCCCCTGGACAGGGGGCTACGAGCAGTACTTC. V is TRBV5-1 and J is TRBJ2-7, with TRBD1 matching over 10 bases. The V gene's germline CDR1 is SGHRS and CDR2 YFSETQ. CDR3 length: 14 amino acids. Unmatched junction bases numbered 4, after V lost 4 bases and J lost 3 bases.

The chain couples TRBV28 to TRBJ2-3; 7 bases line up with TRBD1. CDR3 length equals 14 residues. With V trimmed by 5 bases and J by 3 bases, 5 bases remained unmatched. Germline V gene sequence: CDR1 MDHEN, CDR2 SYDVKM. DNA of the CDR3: TGTGCCAGCAGTCAGACAGGGACGACAGATACGCAGTATTTT. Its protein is CASSQTGTTDTQYF.

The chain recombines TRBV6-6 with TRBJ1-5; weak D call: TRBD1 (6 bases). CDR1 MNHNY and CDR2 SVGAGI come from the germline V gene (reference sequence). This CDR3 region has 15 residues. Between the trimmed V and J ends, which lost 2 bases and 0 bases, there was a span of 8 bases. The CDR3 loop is CASSYTQGSNQPQHF. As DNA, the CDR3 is TGTGCCAGCAGTTACACACAGGGTAGCAATCAGCCCCAGCATTTT.

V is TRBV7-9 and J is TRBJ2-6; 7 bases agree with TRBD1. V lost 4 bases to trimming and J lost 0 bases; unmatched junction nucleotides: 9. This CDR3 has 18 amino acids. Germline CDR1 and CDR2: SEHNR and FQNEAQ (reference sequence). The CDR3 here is CASSSRTGEYSGANVLTF. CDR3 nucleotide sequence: TGTGCCAGCAGCTCGAGGACAGGTGAGTACTCTGGGGCCAACGTCCTGACTTTC.